A single sample is the source of the 12 T cell receptor beta chains below, sequenced in a study of shared clonotypes between healthy human individuals. TCRdb keeps only in-frame clones here, not all; method: immunoSEQ multiplex PCR. The table has some 2.1 million clones, approximately 95% seen once. Terminally differentiated effector memory CD45RA+ cells were excluded by CCR7 positive selection of CD45RO-negative cells. Specimen: naive CD8+ T cells sorted from blood. These receptors all stem from a man aged 18 to 35 in good health.

This chain links TRBV9 with TRBJ1-1, with D possibly being TRBD1 (5 bases). V lost 0 bases and J lost 8, with 11 bases in between. Germline V lookup: CDR1 SGDLS, CDR2 YYNGEE. This CDR3 comprises 13 residues. CDR3 in DNA: TGTGCCAGCAGCGTAGCGGCGGGACCAGAAGCTTTCTTT. Its protein product is CASSVAAGPEAFF.

Regarding this clone: One end of the junction fails to match germline, which may point to a read error. The chain links TRBV6-1 to TRBJ1-2; D is possibly TRBD1 (5 bases). Germline loops: CDR1 MNHNS, CDR2 SASEGT. The CDR3 covers 12 residues. The CDR3 nucleotides read TGTGCCTGCAGAGGGGTTAACTATGGCTACACCTTC. Translating it yields CACRGVNYGYTF.

This clone was recorded only once. V usage is TRBV28 and J usage is TRBJ2-5; D is possibly TRBD1 or TRBD2 (6 bases each). Deletions cut 5 bases from V and 0 bases from J, with 16 bases between. The CDR3 covers 16 residues. Germline V gene sequence: CDR1 MDHEN, CDR2 SYDVKM. The CDR3 DNA is TGTGCCAGCAGTCTACTAGCTCAGGGGAACCAAGAGACCCAGTACTTC. It encodes CASSLLAQGNQETQYF.

CDR3 coding DNA: TGTGCCAGCAGTGCGAGGGGTGCCGCCTACGAGCAGTACTTC. This gives the protein CASSARGAAYEQYF. This rearrangement joins TRBV6-1 to TRBJ2-7; D might be TRBD1 or TRBD2, each matching 5 bases. CDR1 is MNHNS and CDR2 is SASEGT in the germline V gene. V gave up 4 bases and J gave up 2 bases, with 12 bases separating them. The CDR3 is 14 amino acids.

The chain recombines TRBV30 with TRBJ1-6; 8 bases agree with TRBD1. V gave up 1 base and J gave up 8 bases; unmatched junction bases: 4. The CDR3 length is 14 residues. The V gene's germline CDR1 is GTSNPN and CDR2 SVGIG (reference sequence). CDR3 sequence (DNA): TGTGCCTGGAGTGGAGGACAGGGACATTCACCCCTCCACTTT. It translates to CAWSGGQGHSPLHF.

The CDR3 DNA reads as TGCAGCGTTGAACTGGGGGTAGGCGCCGGGGAGCTGTTTTTT. This gives the protein CSVELGVGAGELFF. This chain joins TRBV29-1 and TRBJ2-2; D may be TRBD1 or TRBD2 (5 bases each). CDR1 SQVTM and CDR2 ANQGSEA come from the germline V gene. Trimming pared 2 bases from V and 6 bases from J, leaving 13 bases between. The CDR3 is made up of 14 amino acids.

This clone is a singleton in its sample. This chain connects TRBV2 to TRBJ1-1; 9 positions match TRBD1. Germline V lookup: CDR1 SNHLY, CDR2 FYNNEI. V shed 6 bases and J 7 bases; nucleotides not matched to a gene: 6. CDR3 length: 13 residues. CDR3 protein: CASREDRGFEAFF. In DNA, the CDR3 is TGTGCCAGCAGGGAGGACAGGGGTTTTGAAGCTTTCTTT.

About this clone: The same CDR3 can be traced to other DNA sequences in this sample. This chain joins TRBV4-1 and TRBJ2-7; TRBD1 or TRBD2 may be the D gene (5 bases each). Germline V lookup: CDR1 MGHRA, CDR2 YSYEKL. V was pared by 4 bases and J by 3 bases, with 10 bases between. The CDR3 sequence is 13 residues long. CDR3: CASSPRDGYEQYF. The CDR3, as DNA: TGCGCCAGCAGCCCCCGGGACGGCTACGAGCAGTACTTC.

The chain has TRBV7-2 and TRBJ2-2; 7 bases fit TRBD1. The trim removed 3 bases at V and 1 base at J, leaving 8 bases unmatched. Germline CDR1 is SGHTA and CDR2 is FQGNSA. The CDR3 extends over 17 amino acids. CDR3 in amino acids: CASSFSLNRGNTGELFF. DNA for the CDR3: TGTGCCAGCAGCTTCTCACTCAACAGGGGGAACACCGGGGAGCTGTTTTTT.

This chain links TRBV13 with TRBJ2-7; D gene unclear. This CDR3 spans 13 amino acids. CDR1 and CDR2 from the germline V gene are PRHDT and FYEKMQ (reference sequence). Trimming took off 7 bases at V and 1 base at J, with 11 bases between the two ends. In DNA, the CDR3 is TGTGCCAGCACGCCCCTGGGGTCCTACGAGCAGTACTTC. This gives the protein CASTPLGSYEQYF.

V is TRBV2 and J is TRBJ1-2; D is perhaps TRBD1 (5 bases). The CDR3 sequence is 15 residues long. Trimming cost V 8 bases and J 2 bases, with 18 bases left between them. Germline CDR1 reads SNHLY; CDR2 reads FYNNEI. CDR3 sequence reads: CASEEEGLINYGYTF. In DNA, the CDR3 is TGTGCCAGCGAGGAGGAGGGGCTCATCAACTATGGCTACACCTTC.

This chain uses TRBV2 with TRBJ2-5; 11 bases match TRBD2. There are 17 residues in the CDR3. The germline V gene encodes CDR1 SNHLY and CDR2 FYNNEI. V lost 0 bases, J lost 1 base, and 4 bases stayed unmatched. CDR3 sequence reads: CASSEAVAGGPQETQYF. DNA for the CDR3: TGTGCCAGCAGTGAAGCGGTAGCGGGGGGGCCCCAAGAGACCCAGTACTTC.